This TCR beta chain was documented in a study of cytotoxic CD8 clonotypes in ibrutinib-treated CLL. Using immunoSEQ multiplex PCR, the repertoire was profiled, and TCRdb retains in-frame clones only, with some absent. The sample lists roughly 97,000 clones, around 80% seen once, with around 30% in the top ten. Extraction of approximately 2.2 micrograms of genomic DNA from cryopreserved PBMCs supplied material for TCR beta libraries. Looked up from germline, CDR1 is MGHRA and CDR2 is YSYEKL. V lost 0 bases, J lost 6 bases, and 9 bases stayed unmatched. CDR3 length equals 17 residues. Regarding the study as a whole: Baseline-level clonality went beyond age-matched healthy donors and moved in step with circulating CD8+ T-cell counts. Sampling time points were not equivalent between sustained-remission and progressing patients. Treatment saw public clonotypes, which were uncommon, either contract or stay stable.

With regard to this clone: Its target is unknown.

V and J are TRBV4-1 and TRBJ2-2, with TRBD1 matching over 8 bases. The starting material was PBMCs, obtained after 12 months of ibrutinib treatment. The sequence was obtained from a human donor with chronic lymphocytic leukemia. The CDR3: CASSQDPGQGQAGELFF. The CDR3 bases are TGCGCCAGCAGCCAAGATCCCGGACAGGGTCAGGCCGGGGAGCTGTTTTTT.